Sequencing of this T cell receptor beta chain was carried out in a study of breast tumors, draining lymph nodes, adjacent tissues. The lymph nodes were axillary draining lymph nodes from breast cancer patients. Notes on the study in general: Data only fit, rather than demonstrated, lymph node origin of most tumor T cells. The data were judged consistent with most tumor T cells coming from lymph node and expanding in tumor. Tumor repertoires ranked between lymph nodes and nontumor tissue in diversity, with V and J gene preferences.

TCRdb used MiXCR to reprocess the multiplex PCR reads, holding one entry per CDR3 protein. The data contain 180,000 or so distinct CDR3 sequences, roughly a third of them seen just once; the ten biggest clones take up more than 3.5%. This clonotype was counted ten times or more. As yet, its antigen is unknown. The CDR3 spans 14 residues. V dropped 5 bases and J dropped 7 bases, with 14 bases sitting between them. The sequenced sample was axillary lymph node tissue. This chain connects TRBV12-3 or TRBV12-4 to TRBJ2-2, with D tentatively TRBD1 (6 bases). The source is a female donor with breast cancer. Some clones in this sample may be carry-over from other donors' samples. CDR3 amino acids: CASSNVQGYGELFF. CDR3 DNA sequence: TGTGCCAGCAGTAATGTACAGGGTTACGGGGAGCTGTTTTTT.